This TCR beta chain appears in the sequencing data of a study of blood T cell repertoires in COVID-19. Study-wide background: The origin of the acute and convalescent COVID-19 samples was the United States, Italy and Spain.

The study assigned cohorts using participant-reported clinical history. Per the study methods: It was from reference gene primer amplification that nucleated cell counts were estimated. Profiled with immunoSEQ multiplex PCR; TCRdb holds only in-frame clones, not every one. D and trimming were read from the DNA, whereas the V and J calls and clone size are those reported in that table. The table lists roughly 250,000 clones, 75% to 90% of them singletons. Germline V gives CDR1 SGHRS, CDR2 YFSETQ. V gave up 5 bases and J gave up 0 bases, with 12 bases separating them. The CDR3 runs to 14 residues. The TCR sequence derives from a woman between 18 and 30 years old who had recovered from COVID-19. Sequenced input: PBMCs or T cells enriched from blood (not recorded which). The gene calls are TRBV5-1 and TRBJ2-7; D perhaps matches TRBD2 (5 bases). In nucleotides, the CDR3 is TGCGCCAGCAGTGCCGGGATCCTCTCCTACGAGCAGTACTTC. Amino acids: CASSAGILSYEQYF.